The 10 T cell receptor beta chains listed next were all sequenced from one sample in a study of cytomegalovirus exposure and HLA in healthy donors. Amplification used 60 Vbeta primers and 13 Jbeta primers. Measured with immunoSEQ multiplex PCR; TCRdb has only the in-frame clones, and not every one. The sample shows more than 50,000 clones, and 6% to 7% sits with its ten largest clones. Sequencing was carried out using PBMCs. These receptors came from a woman between 35 and 50 years old in good health and CMV-seronegative.

The V gene is TRBV5-6, the J gene TRBJ2-5; D perhaps matches TRBD2 (5 bases). The CDR3 is 13 amino acids. CDR1 is SGHDT, CDR2 YYEEEE, per germline. V was clipped by 3 bases and J by 5 bases, with 11 bases between them. The CDR3, as DNA: TGTGCCAGCAGCTCTACGGGGTTGGAGACCCAGTACTTC. Encoded protein: CASSSTGLETQYF.

This sequence joins TRBV7-3 and TRBJ2-3, with D perhaps TRBD2 (6 bases). Trimming stripped 4 bases from V and 5 bases from J, with 7 bases between. From germline, CDR1 is SGHTA and CDR2 FQGTGA. The length of the CDR3 is 12 residues. The CDR3, as DNA: TGTGCCAGCAGCTCGGGGGAAGATACGCAGTATTTT. Translating it yields CASSSGEDTQYF.

The chain couples TRBV6-1 to TRBJ2-5, with 12 bases identical to TRBD2. Germline CDR1 is MNHNS and CDR2 is SASEGT. V dropped 7 bases and J dropped 5; count of bases not matched to a gene: 8. This CDR3 comprises 15 residues. The CDR3, as DNA: TGTGCCAGCATCAAAAACCTAGCGGGGGGGGAGACCCAGTACTTC. It specifies CASIKNLAGGETQYF.

This chain joins TRBV7-6 and TRBJ2-2; tentative D call: TRBD2 (5 bases). CDR3 length equals 16 residues. The V end lost 1 base, the J end lost 0 bases, and 9 bases lay between the germline ends. Germline V gives CDR1 SGHVS, CDR2 FNYEAQ. The CDR3 nucleotides are TGTGCCAGCAGCTTAGGATGGGAGCCGAACACCGGGGAGCTGTTTTTT. Amino acid sequence: CASSLGWEPNTGELFF.

CDR3 in amino acids: CASSYTSGRNEQYF. The CDR3 DNA reads TGTGCCAGCAGTTATACTAGCGGGAGGAACGAGCAGTACTTC. The chain is built from TRBV6-6 and TRBJ2-7; 12 bases map to TRBD2. J lost 5 bases, V lost 3 bases, and 2 bases had no gene match. This CDR3 contains 14 residues. Germline V gene data show CDR1 as MNHNY and CDR2 as SVGAGI (reference sequence).

The rearrangement links TRBV28 to TRBJ1-5, with D unclear. The CDR3 loop spans 12 amino acids. V lost 6 bases, J lost 7 bases, and 10 bases lay in between. Germline V gives CDR1 MDHEN, CDR2 SYDVKM. CDR3: CASSSGRQPQHF. The CDR3 coding sequence is TGTGCCAGCAGCTCGGGGAGACAGCCCCAGCATTTT.

The genes are TRBV28 and TRBJ2-1; the match to TRBD2 covers 9 bases. Losses at the gene ends were 7 bases for V and 2 bases for J; bases not matched to a gene: 9. The CDR3 extends over 16 amino acids. The germline V gene has CDR1 MDHEN and CDR2 SYDVKM. The CDR3, as DNA: TGTGCCAGCACCCCAGGGGCGGGAGGGACCTACAATGAGCAGTTCTTC. Its protein is CASTPGAGGTYNEQFF.

V usage is TRBV11-1 and J usage is TRBJ2-1; 12 bases align to TRBD1. The length of the CDR3 is 15 residues. CDR1 is SGHAT, CDR2 FQDESV, per germline (reference sequence). The V and J ends lost 1 base and 7 bases, in that order; junction bases with no gene match: 2. CDR3 bases: TGTGCCAGCAGCTTAGGGGACAGGGGGCTGAATGAGCAGTTCTTC. Its translation: CASSLGDRGLNEQFF.

The chain uses TRBV5-4 and TRBJ2-5; 7 bases fit TRBD1. The germline gives CDR1 SGHNT, CDR2 YYREEE (reference sequence). This CDR3 is 16 amino acids long. With 3 bases clipped from V and 6 bases from J, the junction kept 14 bases outside the gene matches. The CDR3 bases are TGTGCCAGCAGCTCCGAACCGACAGGGTATTTGAAGACCCAGTACTTC. It yields the protein CASSSEPTGYLKTQYF.

The CDR3 DNA reads as TGCAGTGCCGGAGGATCCGGGGAGCTGTTTTTT. Translation gives CSAGGSGELFF. The V gene is TRBV20-1, the J gene TRBJ2-2, with D maybe TRBD2 (5 bases). The CDR3 has 11 amino acids. The V end lost 6 bases, the J end lost 6 bases, and 8 bases lay between the germline ends. Per the germline V gene, CDR1 is DFQATT and CDR2 is SNEGSKA (reference sequence).